Below, 19 T cell receptor beta chains from the same sample are listed, as sequenced in a study of T cells expressing NK-cell markers. For each CDR3 protein, TCRdb gives one entry from its re-call of the 5' RACE reads, without DNA. Its table lists 500,000 or so distinct CDR3 sequences. The sample comprised blood T cells: a sorted CD56 or NKG2C T cell subset, CD4+ or CD8+ T cells, or bulk PBMC T cells (not recorded which). The source is a man younger than 35 in good health.

The chain recombines TRBV12-3 or TRBV12-4 with TRBJ1-1; checking the TCRdb D call of TRBD1 is not possible without DNA. CDR3 length equals 15 residues. This chain's CDR3 is CASSPMGQGKSEAFF.

The chain carries TRBV7-2 and TRBJ1-3; TCRdb names TRBD1, which stays unverified in the absence of DNA. Germline-derived CDR1 and CDR2 are SGHTA and FQGNSA. The CDR3 consists of 14 residues. The CDR3 reads CASSPGGIGNTIYF.

The chain employs TRBV20-1 and TRBJ2-1. This CDR3 is built from 12 residues. Germline V gives CDR1 DFQATT, CDR2 SNEGSKA (reference sequence). The CDR3 spells CSQRGNFNEQFF.

V is TRBV25-1 and J is TRBJ1-1; absent DNA, TCRdb's TRBD1 call cannot be checked. Germline CDR1 is MGHDK and CDR2 is SYGVNS. CDR3 length: 15 amino acids. This CDR3 is CASTFKRGRNTEAFF.

The chain employs TRBV5-1 and TRBJ2-3; TCRdb calls TRBD1, which cannot be checked without DNA. The CDR3 has 16 amino acids. From germline, CDR1 is SGHRS and CDR2 YFSETQ. CDR3 protein: CASSLGAQGNVDTQYF.

This chain joins TRBV19 and TRBJ2-1; TCRdb gives TRBD2 as the D gene, but with no DNA this cannot be confirmed. The CDR3 is 18 residues long. Germline V gene lookup returns CDR1 LNHDA and CDR2 SQIVND (reference sequence). CDR3 sequence reads: CASSMVGARVFSYNEQFF. Drawing the rest from reference TRBV19 and TRBJ2-1, the complete variable domain is DGGITQSPKYLFRKEGQNVTLSCEQNLNHDAMYWYRQDPGQGLRLIYYSQIVNDFQKGDIAEGYSVSREKKESFPLTVTSAQKNPTAFYLCASSMVGARVFSYNEQFFGPGTRLTVL.

This rearrangement joins TRBV20-1 to TRBJ2-1; TCRdb's D call of TRBD2 is untestable without DNA. CDR3 length equals 15 residues. Germline V gene lookup returns CDR1 DFQATT and CDR2 SNEGSKA (reference sequence). CDR3 region: CSARDPQGSGRQRFF.

The chain links TRBV29-1 to TRBJ2-2. The CDR3 runs to 12 residues. Germline CDR1 reads SQVTM; CDR2 reads ANQGSEA. CDR3 residues: CSARWGTGELFF.

The J gene is TRBJ2-6, the V gene TRBV24-1; without DNA, the TCRdb call of TRBD1 cannot be checked. The germline gives CDR1 KGHDR, CDR2 SFDVKD. The CDR3 has 16 residues. The CDR3: CATGAFGVSGANVLTF.

The chain is built from TRBV20-1 and TRBJ2-1; the TCRdb call, TRBD2, lacks DNA for checking. The germline CDR1 and CDR2 sequences are DFQATT and SNEGSKA (reference sequence). This CDR3 spans 14 amino acids. The CDR3 spells CSAREAGVDNEQFF.

The J gene is TRBJ1-2, the V gene TRBV12-3 or TRBV12-4. The CDR3 is made up of 14 amino acids. CDR3 in amino acids: CASRPSTDNYGYTF.

The V and J genes are TRBV7-8 and TRBJ2-1; the TRBD2 assignment by TCRdb is unverifiable without DNA. The V gene's germline CDR1 is SGHVS and CDR2 FQNEAQ. CDR3 length: 15 amino acids. The CDR3: CASSLARQRANEQFF.

CDR3 sequence reads: CASSPSPRLAGGSYNEQFF. This sequence joins TRBV6-2 or TRBV6-3 and TRBJ2-1; TCRdb gives TRBD2 as the D gene, but with no DNA this cannot be confirmed. The CDR3 length is 19 residues. Germline lookup yields CDR1 MNHEY and CDR2 SVGEGT.

The chain uses TRBV7-6 and TRBJ1-5. CDR3 length: 15 amino acids. Germline V lookup: CDR1 SGHVS, CDR2 FNYEAQ. CDR3 sequence reads: CASSREWGINQPQHF.

The chain combines TRBV20-1 with TRBJ2-7. CDR3 length: 13 residues. Germline V gene lookup returns CDR1 DFQATT and CDR2 SNEGSKA (reference sequence). CDR3 in amino acids: CSARVPLADEQYF.

This rearrangement joins TRBV7-3 to TRBJ2-1; checking the TCRdb D call of TRBD1 is not possible without DNA. From germline, CDR1 is SGHTA and CDR2 FQGTGA. The CDR3 loop spans 18 amino acids. The CDR3 sequence: CASSLSASPGGFMNEQFF.

The chain links TRBV27 to TRBJ2-7; TCRdb's D gene call, TRBD2, goes unchecked for lack of DNA. The CDR3 loop spans 14 amino acids. Germline CDR1 MNHEY, CDR2 SMNVEV (reference sequence). The CDR3 is CASSRLAGENEQYF.

The genes are TRBV12-3 or TRBV12-4 and TRBJ1-1; the TCRdb call, TRBD1, lacks DNA for checking. The CDR3 loop spans 15 amino acids. This chain's CDR3 is CASSAGTGVIGEAFF.

The chain recombines TRBV20-1 with TRBJ2-1. The CDR3 has 14 amino acids. CDR1 is DFQATT, CDR2 SNEGSKA, per germline (reference sequence). The CDR3 sequence is CSASDRSSYNEQFF.